Given below is one T cell receptor beta chain in context. Its specificity is not known. Trimming took off 2 bases at V and 7 bases at J, with 11 bases between the two ends. Germline lookup yields CDR1 SQVTM and CDR2 ANQGSEA. This CDR3 contains 12 residues. Treatment specified: oral pan-JAK inhibitor, 5-10 mg twice daily. This entry belongs to a study of CD8+ T cells in alopecia areata. The overall study: Among treated patients, oral tofacitinib was administered at 5 to 10 mg twice daily.

Extracted RNA was reverse transcribed, and the resulting cDNA served as sequencing template. TCRdb's table, derived via immunoSEQ multiplex PCR, lists solely in-frame clones and lacks some. The repertoire holds roughly 120,000 clones, with around 50% as singletons. Study conclusions and caveats: Especially in alopecia totalis/universalis, lesional scalp showed greater clonality than normal scalp did. Resident alphabeta T-cell populations of normal skin are likewise subject to sequencing in scalp samples. The presence of one nonresponder keeps the tie between baseline CD8+ expansion and response uncertain.

The sequence was obtained from a human donor with alopecia areata. The sample in question was CD8+ T cells sorted from blood, obtained at week 24, from a patient treated with tofacitinib. The chain has TRBV29-1 and TRBJ1-2; D uncertain. The chain's CDR3 is CSVESRLFGYTF. CDR3 coding DNA: TGCAGCGTTGAAAGCCGGCTTTTTGGCTACACCTTC.